These 8 T cell receptor beta chains share one sample of origin, sequenced in a study of CD8+CD57+ T cells in acquired aplastic anemia (dated by TCRdb to 2017 to 2018). Expansion of CD8+CD57+ cells had been shown by flow cytometry in the patients chosen for sequencing. Instrument on record: Illumina HiSeq 2000. Genomic DNA served as template for TCR beta VDJ combination and CDR3 sequence profiling. The public sequencing data were trimmed at Q25 with fastp and processed into clonotypes with MiXCR by TCRdb, which kept only in-frame beta chains. All rows with the same CDR3 protein become a single entry with the most common DNA and genes. Within this sample are approximately 190,000 distinct CDR3 sequences, with roughly half of them counted one time only. The ten largest clones add up to around a tenth of the sample. Material for sequencing was sorted CD4+, CD8+, or CD8+CD57+ T cells (not recorded which) from PBMCs. These receptors were obtained from a human donor with aplastic anemia.

The V and J genes are TRBV24-1 and TRBJ2-3; 9 nucleotides align to TRBD2. Trimming took 4 bases from V and 5 from J; bases not matched to a gene: 12. Germline V gene sequence: CDR1 KGHDR, CDR2 SFDVKD. CDR3 length equals 17 residues. The CDR3 reads CATSDAWGSGSGDTQYF. The CDR3 nucleotides read TGTGCCACCAGTGACGCTTGGGGTAGCGGGAGTGGAGATACGCAGTATTTT.

There are a few counts of this clonotype. The chain couples TRBV18 to TRBJ1-2; no definite D call. This CDR3 spans 15 amino acids. V was cut by 4 bases and J by 3 bases, with 15 bases left in between. CDR1 and CDR2 (germline): KGHSH, LQKENI. CDR3 DNA: TGTGCCAGCTCACTTACCCCCCCGGGAGACTATGGCTACACCTTC. Residues: CASSLTPPGDYGYTF.

This clonotype was observed a few times. This chain links TRBV10-3 with TRBJ2-7; no clear D gene. The CDR3 contains 15 residues. Germline loops: CDR1 ENHRY, CDR2 SYGVKD. V dropped 0 bases and J dropped 2 bases, with 11 bases sitting between them. The CDR3 is CAISESPQLPYEQYF. The CDR3 DNA reads TGTGCCATCAGTGAGTCGCCACAATTACCCTACGAGCAGTACTTC.

A word on this clonotype: This may be a read error, as it is one base from a much larger clone. This CDR3 is missing its conserved last phenylalanine or tryptophan, likely due to a read error. J is TRBJ1-1 and V is TRBV5-4, with D tentatively TRBD1 (6 bases). Germline V lookup: CDR1 SGHNT, CDR2 YYREEE (reference sequence). This CDR3 is 15 amino acids long. V lost 0 bases and J 1 base, leaving 10 bases between the germline ends. DNA of the CDR3: TGTGCCAGCAGCTTGGCCGGGGGGCAGAACACTGAAGCTTTCCTT. Its protein product is CASSLAGGQNTEAFL.

This sequence joins TRBV10-3 and TRBJ1-5, with D hard to call. The ends were cut back, 6 bases at V and 6 bases at J, with 12 bases in the middle. This CDR3 is built from 13 residues. In germline, CDR1 is ENHRY, CDR2 SYGVKD. The CDR3 nucleotides are TGTGCCATCAGGGACGGGTCCGGTCAGCCCCAGCATTTT. This encodes CAIRDGSGQPQHF.

This clonotype was detected many times. This may arise from a read error, as a much more abundant clone is one base away. The rearrangement uses TRBV15 and TRBJ2-1, with 13 bases lining up with TRBD2. Germline-derived CDR1 and CDR2 are LNHNV and YYDKDF (reference sequence). The length of the CDR3 is 15 residues. With 9 bases clipped from V and 14 bases from J, the junction kept 16 bases outside the gene matches. CDR3 loop: CATGFGLAGVEPEFF. The CDR3 region has the DNA TGTGCCACAGGATTCGGACTAGCGGGAGTCGAGCCGGAGTTCTTC.

Of note for this clonotype: Possible read error: a much larger clone is one base away. V usage is TRBV9 and J usage is TRBJ1-4; D not certain. The V gene's germline CDR1 is SGDLS and CDR2 YYNGEE. This CDR3 contains 15 residues. The DNA for the CDR3 is TGTGCCAGCAGCGTAGCCGGAGTCAGCAATGAAGAACTGTTTTTT. This codes for CASSVAGVSNEELFF.

At least ten counts were recorded for this clonotype. V gene TRBV7-3 combines with J gene TRBJ2-7; 8 nucleotides align to TRBD1. Germline values: CDR1 SGHTA, CDR2 FQGTGA. This CDR3 has 14 amino acids. V shed 3 bases, J shed 2 bases, and the junction held 3 bases outside the gene matches. This CDR3 is CASSFGQGPYEQYF. For the CDR3, the DNA is TGTGCCAGCAGCTTCGGACAGGGACCCTACGAGCAGTACTTC.